The rows below give T cell receptor beta chains drawn from one sample of a study of CD8+ T cells in alopecia areata. Using immunoSEQ multiplex PCR, the repertoire was profiled, and TCRdb retains in-frame clones only, with some absent. The sample lists roughly 180,000 clones, 50% to 60% seen once, with approximately 3.5% in the top ten. Material: CD4+ T cells sorted from blood, obtained at week 4, from a patient treated with tofacitinib. The receptors come from a human donor with alopecia areata. Each CDR3 is given with its conserved first and last residue. A D gene is named only where the DNA matches it firmly. Some rows mark clone size as missing; the rest say once, few, many or name a class of expanded clone.

size: -
V: TRBV6-1
J: TRBJ1-3
D: -
CDR3: CASSEQGGNTIYF
DNA: TGTGCCAGCAGTGAACAGGGGGGAAACACCATATATTTT

size: few
V: TRBV9
J: TRBJ2-5
D: TRBD2
CDR3: CASSALAGKETQYF
DNA: TGTGCCAGCAGCGCACTAGCGGGGAAAGAGACCCAGTACTTC

size: few
V: TRBV30
J: TRBJ2-3
D: -
CDR3: CAWTPGRSADTQYF
DNA: TGTGCCTGGACCCCGGGACGCTCGGCCGATACGCAGTATTTT

size: -
V: TRBV29-1
J: TRBJ2-3
D: TRBD1
CDR3: CSVVPPIGQGPVGTQYF
DNA: TGCAGCGTCGTACCTCCGATCGGACAGGGACCGGTGGGTACGCAGTATTTT

size: few
V: TRBV30
J: TRBJ1-2
D: TRBD1
CDR3: CAWSAGGNYGYTF
DNA: TGTGCCTGGAGTGCAGGGGGCAACTATGGCTACACCTTC

size: -
V: TRBV19
J: TRBJ2-4
D: -
CDR3: CASSSGDRNIQYF
DNA: TGTGCCAGTTCCTCAGGGGACCGTAACATTCAGTACTTC

size: -
V: TRBV29-1
J: TRBJ1-1
D: -
CDR3: CSAMGHLNTEAFF
DNA: TGCAGCGCTATGGGACATTTGAACACTGAAGCTTTCTTT

size: -
V: TRBV7-2
J: TRBJ2-7
D: TRBD1
CDR3: CASSISGTGPYEQYF
DNA: TGTGCCAGCAGCATTTCCGGGACAGGTCCCTACGAGCAGTACTTC

size: -
V: TRBV7-9
J: TRBJ2-5
D: -
CDR3: CASSYQETQYF
DNA: TGTGCCAGCAGCTATCAAGAGACCCAGTACTTC

size: -
V: TRBV4-2
J: TRBJ2-3
D: TRBD1
CDR3: CASSQVLGQGGLDTQYF
DNA: TGTGCCAGCAGCCAAGTTTTGGGACAGGGTGGGTTGGATACGCAGTATTTT

size: -
V: TRBV5-6
J: TRBJ1-2
D: -
CDR3: CASSLGNGYTF
DNA: TGTGCCAGCAGCTTAGGGAATGGCTACACCTTC

size: once
V: TRBV2
J: TRBJ2-3
D: -
CDR3: CASKMEQSTDTQYF
DNA: TGTGCCAGCAAAATGGAACAGAGCACAGATACGCAGTATTTT

size: few
V: TRBV6-5
J: TRBJ1-2
D: -
CDR3: CASSYSVGAGGYTF
DNA: TGTGCCAGCAGTTACTCGGTCGGGGCAGGGGGCTACACCTTC

size: few
V: TRBV29-1
J: TRBJ2-3
D: -
CDR3: CSVGQDTDTQYF
DNA: TGCAGCGTTGGACAGGACACAGATACGCAGTATTTT

size: -
V: TRBV19
J: TRBJ2-2
D: -
CDR3: CASSGGLLRRGELFF
DNA: TGTGCCAGTAGCGGGGGACTCTTGAGACGCGGGGAGCTGTTTTTT

size: few
V: TRBV28
J: TRBJ2-6
D: -
CDR3: CASTAPSGANVLTF
DNA: TGTGCCAGCACTGCTCCCTCTGGGGCCAACGTCCTGACTTTC

size: -
V: TRBV4-1
J: TRBJ2-5
D: -
CDR3: CASSQPGRETQYF
DNA: TGCGCCAGCAGCCAGCCAGGCAGAGAGACCCAGTACTTC

size: -
V: TRBV30
J: TRBJ1-2
D: -
CDR3: CAWGRGGSGYTF
DNA: TGTGCCTGGGGTCGGGGAGGGAGCGGCTACACCTTC

size: -
V: TRBV2
J: TRBJ2-1
D: -
CDR3: CASNGRSYNEQFF
DNA: TGTGCCAGCAACGGTCGCTCCTACAATGAGCAGTTCTTC

size: few
V: TRBV30
J: TRBJ1-6
D: -
CDR3: CAWRKAAMKGISPLHF
DNA: TGTGCCTGGAGAAAAGCCGCCATGAAGGGAATTTCACCCCTCCACTTT

size: -
V: TRBV7-2
J: TRBJ1-5
D: -
CDR3: CASSLEEQPQHF
DNA: TGTGCCAGCAGCTTAGAAGAGCAGCCCCAGCATTTT

size: few
V: TRBV19
J: TRBJ2-1
D: TRBD1
CDR3: CASSISPDRDEGTYNEQFF
DNA: TGTGCCAGTAGTATCTCCCCCGACAGGGACGAAGGGACCTACAATGAGCAGTTCTTC

size: -
V: TRBV20-1
J: TRBJ2-7
D: -
CDR3: CSARDSYEQYF
DNA: TGCAGTGCTAGAGACTCCTACGAGCAGTACTTC

size: -
V: TRBV2
J: TRBJ2-3
D: -
CDR3: CASDRPITDTQYF
DNA: TGTGCCAGTGACAGGCCTATCACAGATACGCAGTATTTT

size: -
V: TRBV15
J: TRBJ1-5
D: -
CDR3: CATSSSGGSQHF
DNA: TGTGCCACCAGCAGTTCCGGAGGGTCCCAGCATTTT

size: -
V: TRBV7-9
J: TRBJ2-7
D: TRBD1
CDR3: CASSLRGDSSYEQYF
DNA: TGTGCCAGCAGCTTAAGAGGGGACAGCTCCTACGAGCAGTACTTC

size: -
V: TRBV6-5
J: TRBJ2-5
D: -
CDR3: CATHREETQYF
DNA: TGTGCCACCCACCGGGAGGAGACCCAGTACTTC

size: few
V: TRBV5-1
J: TRBJ2-5
D: TRBD1
CDR3: CASSLGTAVGQETQYF
DNA: TGCGCCAGCAGCCTAGGGACAGCGGTTGGTCAAGAGACCCAGTACTTC

size: few
V: TRBV2
J: TRBJ1-3
D: -
CDR3: CASNPEVTGNTIYF
DNA: TGTGCCAGCAACCCAGAGGTAACTGGAAACACCATATATTTT

size: few
V: TRBV5-1
J: TRBJ2-7
D: -
CDR3: CASSSRDITYEQYF
DNA: TGCGCCAGCAGCTCCCGGGACATTACCTACGAGCAGTACTTC

size: -
V: TRBV28
J: TRBJ1-6
D: -
CDR3: CASSLRLHPGSALHF
DNA: TGTGCCAGCAGTTTACGTCTTCACCCGGGTTCGGCCCTCCACTTT

size: once
V: TRBV30
J: TRBJ1-5
D: TRBD1
CDR3: CAWGDSQNQPQHF
DNA: TGTGCCTGGGGGGACAGCCAAAATCAGCCCCAGCATTTT

size: -
V: TRBV30
J: TRBJ1-6
D: -
CDR3: CAWSAAGTSTYNSPLHF
DNA: TGTGCCTGGAGCGCCGCCGGGACCTCGACCTATAATTCACCCCTCCACTTT

size: -
V: TRBV5-4
J: TRBJ2-1
D: TRBD2
CDR3: CASSGLRTSGRSSYNEQFF
DNA: TGTGCCAGCAGCGGCCTAAGGACTAGCGGCAGAAGCTCCTACAATGAGCAGTTCTTC

size: -
V: TRBV11-2
J: TRBJ2-1
D: -
CDR3: CASSSSGLATSYNEQFF
DNA: TGTGCCAGCAGCTCCTCCGGGTTAGCTACCTCCTACAATGAGCAGTTCTTC

size: -
V: TRBV29-1
J: TRBJ2-1
D: -
CDR3: CSVHQDGRNEQFF
DNA: TGCAGCGTCCACCAGGACGGGCGAAATGAGCAGTTCTTC

size: -
V: TRBV28
J: TRBJ1-2
D: TRBD1
CDR3: CASSPPGQGDYGYTF
DNA: TGTGCCAGCAGTCCCCCGGGACAGGGGGATTATGGCTACACCTTC

size: -
V: TRBV11-2
J: TRBJ1-5
D: -
CDR3: CASSSSSVGQINQPQHF
DNA: TGTGCCAGCAGCTCATCCTCGGTCGGACAGATTAATCAGCCCCAGCATTTT

size: -
V: TRBV7-3
J: TRBJ2-3
D: -
CDR3: CASSGGLGDTQYF
DNA: TGTGCCAGCAGCGGGGGACTGGGAGATACGCAGTATTTT

size: -
V: TRBV28
J: TRBJ2-1
D: -
CDR3: CASSLPPGSYNEQFF
DNA: TGTGCCAGCAGTTTGCCCCCGGGGTCCTACAATGAGCAGTTCTTC

size: -
V: TRBV30
J: TRBJ2-7
D: TRBD2
CDR3: CAWSPSGGTYEQYF
DNA: TGTGCCTGGAGTCCTAGCGGGGGAACCTACGAGCAGTACTTC

size: -
V: TRBV13
J: TRBJ2-3
D: -
CDR3: CASSPGQGGTDTQYF
DNA: TGTGCCAGCAGCCCCGGCCAGGGTGGCACAGATACGCAGTATTTT

size: few
V: TRBV27
J: TRBJ2-1
D: TRBD1
CDR3: CASRIRDRGNNEQFF
DNA: TGTGCCAGCAGAATCCGGGACAGGGGGAACAATGAGCAGTTCTTC

size: -
V: TRBV4-2
J: TRBJ2-2
D: TRBD2
CDR3: CASSQDLSAQRGNGELFF
DNA: TGTGCCAGCAGCCAAGATTTGTCGGCCCAGCGGGGAAACGGGGAGCTGTTTTTT

size: -
V: TRBV4-3
J: TRBJ1-3
D: -
CDR3: CASSQDVRTPGNTIYF
DNA: TGCGCCAGCAGCCAAGATGTAAGGACACCAGGAAACACCATATATTTT

size: -
V: TRBV14
J: TRBJ1-2
D: -
CDR3: CASSQDRVIRDGYTF
DNA: TGTGCCAGCAGCCAAGACAGGGTAATTCGGGATGGCTACACCTTC

size: -
V: TRBV29-1
J: TRBJ2-1
D: -
CDR3: CSVGAYNEQFF
DNA: TGCAGCGTTGGGGCCTACAATGAGCAGTTCTTC

size: -
V: TRBV30
J: TRBJ1-4
D: TRBD1
CDR3: CAWEGQGGGPKLFF
DNA: TGTGCCTGGGAGGGACAGGGAGGTGGGCCAAAGCTGTTTTTT

size: -
V: TRBV27
J: TRBJ2-7
D: -
CDR3: CASSHGAYEQYF
DNA: TGTGCCAGCAGCCACGGTGCCTACGAGCAGTACTTC

size: few
V: TRBV7-3
J: TRBJ2-7
D: -
CDR3: CASSSPPLYEQYF
DNA: TGTGCCAGCAGCTCCCCGCCCCTTTACGAGCAGTACTTC

size: once
V: TRBV29-1
J: TRBJ1-4
D: -
CDR3: CSVEDPGKLFF
DNA: TGCAGCGTTGAAGACCCAGGGAAACTGTTTTTT

size: few
V: TRBV19
J: TRBJ1-5
D: TRBD1
CDR3: CASSQGAPQPQHF
DNA: TGTGCCAGTAGTCAGGGGGCACCCCAGCCCCAGCATTTT

size: -
V: TRBV30
J: TRBJ2-2
D: -
CDR3: CAWSRGRANTGELFF
DNA: TGTGCCTGGAGTCGAGGACGGGCGAACACCGGGGAGCTGTTTTTT

size: -
V: TRBV30
J: TRBJ2-7
D: -
CDR3: CACGRGSYEQYF
DNA: TGTGCCTGTGGAAGGGGGAGCTACGAGCAGTACTTC

size: -
V: TRBV29-1
J: TRBJ2-3
D: TRBD2
CDR3: CSVDPESGGTDTQYF
DNA: TGCAGCGTTGACCCCGAGAGCGGGGGGACAGATACGCAGTATTTT